Below are 14 T cell receptor beta chains sequenced from a single sample in a study of blood T cells in healthy people across ages. Using a J-beta primer mix together with a sample-barcoded 5' primer, a second PCR was run for 7 to 11 cycles. TCRdb re-derived calls from the 5' RACE reads in MiXCR, one entry per CDR3 protein. The sample lists 600,000 or so distinct CDR3 sequences, approximately 21% occurring once. The sample consisted of blood. Source of these receptors: a man between 65 and 85 years old in good health.

This clonotype was detected ten times or more. This chain links TRBV6-5 with TRBJ2-2; D might be TRBD2 (7 bases). Germline loops: CDR1 MNHEY, CDR2 SVGAGI. Deletions cut 2 bases from V and 3 bases from J, with 10 bases between. The CDR3 is 15 amino acids. CDR3 residues: CASSYGGAHTGELFF. The CDR3, as DNA: TGTGCCAGCAGTTACGGGGGGGCCCACACCGGGGAGCTGTTTTTT.

In this sample, this clonotype turned up a few times. The genes are TRBV5-1 and TRBJ2-4, with 8 bases that match TRBD2. CDR3 size: 17 residues. V shed 0 bases and J 2 bases; nucleotides not matched to a gene: 7. From germline, CDR1 is SGHRS and CDR2 YFSETQ. CDR3: CASSLGGLELTKNIQYF. The DNA for the CDR3 is TGCGCCAGCAGCTTGGGGGGACTAGAACTGACCAAAAACATTCAGTACTTC.

V usage is TRBV18 and J usage is TRBJ1-3; the match to TRBD1 covers 7 bases. Germline trimming cut 3 bases from V and 2 bases from J; bases unmatched to any gene: 4. CDR1 and CDR2 from the germline V gene are KGHSH and LQKENI. This CDR3 comprises 15 residues. The CDR3 here is CASSPTTGTGNTIYF. Written as DNA, the CDR3 is TGTGCCAGCTCACCTACGACAGGGACTGGAAACACCATATATTTT.

The J gene is TRBJ2-7, the V gene TRBV9; tentatively, D is TRBD2 (6 bases). This CDR3 is 15 amino acids long. The V gene lost 0 bases and the J gene lost 1 base, with 11 bases spanning the gap. Germline V gene sequence: CDR1 SGDLS, CDR2 YYNGEE. CDR3 coding DNA: TGTGCCAGCAGCGTAGGTAGGGACTCTTCCTACGAGCAGTACTTC. This sequence encodes CASSVGRDSSYEQYF.

The V and J genes are TRBV10-3 and TRBJ1-1, with D unresolved. Germline CDR1 ENHRY, CDR2 SYGVKD. CDR3 length: 15 amino acids. The V end was cut by 5 bases, the J end by 0 bases, with 13 bases between. As DNA, the CDR3 is TGTGCCATCAGTCCCGGAGGTTCGTTGAACACTGAAGCTTTCTTT. As protein: CAISPGGSLNTEAFF.

Only a few counts were recorded for this clonotype. The gene calls are TRBV3-1 and TRBJ1-2, with D unclear. Germline V lookup: CDR1 LGHDT, CDR2 YNNKEL (reference sequence). V was pared by 1 base and J by 8 bases, with 20 bases between. This CDR3 region has 16 residues. The CDR3 protein is CASSQVGAQNAGGYTF. The CDR3 bases are TGTGCCAGCAGCCAAGTTGGAGCCCAAAACGCTGGAGGCTACACCTTC.

This chain joins TRBV9 and TRBJ2-5; 7 bases map to TRBD1. TRBJ2-7 matches the DNA end more closely, so the J call is doubtful. This CDR3 is 15 amino acids long. CDR1 and CDR2 from the germline V gene are SGDLS and YYNGEE. The CDR3 coding sequence is TGTGCCAGCAGCGTGGCTCCGGGACAGTCCTACGAGCAGTACTTC. Amino acid sequence: CASSVAPGQSYEQYF.

Only a few counts were recorded for this clonotype. The chain's CDR3 is CASSLTTRQTQYF. DNA of the CDR3: TGCGCCAGCAGCCTAACAACGAGACAGACCCAGTACTTC. V gene TRBV5-1 combines with J gene TRBJ2-5; D gene unclear. CDR1 and CDR2 (germline): SGHRS, YFSETQ. There are 13 residues in the CDR3. Trimming took off 4 bases at V and 6 bases at J, with 13 bases between the two ends.

The rearrangement joins TRBV5-1 to TRBJ1-2; perhaps TRBD1 as D (6 bases). CDR1 and CDR2 from the germline V gene are SGHRS and YFSETQ. V lost 0 bases and J lost 4, with 13 bases in between. The CDR3 runs to 15 residues. This chain's CDR3 is CASSLAVGGGYGYTF. The CDR3 DNA sequence: TGCGCCAGCAGCTTGGCGGTCGGGGGCGGCTATGGCTACACCTTC. Supplemented by reference TRBV5-1 and TRBJ1-2, the full variable domain reads KAGVTQTPRYLIKTRGQQVTLSCSPISGHRSVSWYQQTPGQGLQFLFEYFSETQRNKGNFPGRFSGRQFSNSRSEMNVSTLELGDSALYLCASSLAVGGGYGYTFGSGTRLTVV.

In its sample, this clonotype was seen a few times. This chain uses TRBV7-2 with TRBJ1-2; TRBD1 aligns across 8 bases. The V gene's germline CDR1 is SGHTA and CDR2 FQGNSA. This CDR3 contains 14 residues. The J segment lost 6 bases and the V segment lost 5 bases, leaving 8 bases of the junction unmatched. The CDR3 nucleotides read TGTGCCAGCAGCCCAATCGGACAGGGTCATGGCTACACCTTC. Translated, it gives CASSPIGQGHGYTF.

V is TRBV20-1 and J is TRBJ1-1; D not resolved. This CDR3 is built from 15 residues. V lost 2 bases to trimming and J lost 3 bases, with 16 bases between them. The germline V gene encodes CDR1 DFQATT and CDR2 SNEGSKA (reference sequence). CDR3 amino acids: CSARPLEAQYTEAFF. Here the CDR3 DNA reads TGCAGTGCTAGACCTCTGGAGGCTCAATACACTGAAGCTTTCTTT.

This clonotype was seen only a few times. This rearrangement joins TRBV29-1 to TRBJ2-5, with 9 bases lining up with TRBD1. The CDR3 sequence is 12 residues long. The germline V gene encodes CDR1 SQVTM and CDR2 ANQGSEA. J lost 5 bases, V lost 5 bases, and 3 bases had no gene match. CDR3 in amino acids: CSVTGGEETQYF. Written as DNA, the CDR3 is TGCAGCGTTACAGGGGGCGAGGAGACCCAGTACTTC.

J is TRBJ2-1 and V is TRBV6-2 or TRBV6-3, with 7 bases that match TRBD1. CDR3 length: 15 residues. Germline CDR1 is MNHEY and CDR2 is SVGEGT. J lost 10 bases, V lost 4 bases, and 13 bases had no gene match. CDR3 protein: CASSFTGQISGEQFF. The DNA of the CDR3 is TGTGCCAGCAGTTTCACGGGACAGATATCTGGGGAGCAGTTCTTC.

The table lists this clonotype with a few counts. Mismatch with germline at one junction end may stem from a read error. The chain uses TRBV6-2 or TRBV6-3 and TRBJ2-3; 8 bases agree with TRBD2. CDR3 length: 17 residues. Germline V gene data show CDR1 as MNHEY and CDR2 as SVGEGT. For the CDR3, the DNA is TGTGCCAACAGTCCCTTTAGCGGGACCTTGCTGGCAGATACGCAGTATTTT. This codes for CANSPFSGTLLADTQYF.